This T cell receptor beta chain is drawn from a study of cytomegalovirus exposure and HLA in healthy donors. Sequenced by immunoSEQ multiplex PCR; TCRdb stores in-frame clones only, minus some. The data contain approximately 220,000 clones, around nine tenths of them singletons. Sequencing input: PBMCs. The clonotype comes from a man younger than 35 in good health and CMV-seronegative.

This CDR3 is CARSQGAPTYSNQPQHF. In DNA form, the CDR3 reads TGTGCCAGGTCCCAGGGGGCCCCAACTTATAGCAATCAGCCCCAGCATTTT. The chain recombines TRBV19 with TRBJ1-5, with 8 bases that match TRBD1. CDR1 is LNHDA and CDR2 is SQIVND in the germline V gene (reference sequence). The CDR3 runs to 17 residues. The V and J ends lost 9 bases and 0 bases, in that order; junction bases with no gene match: 13.